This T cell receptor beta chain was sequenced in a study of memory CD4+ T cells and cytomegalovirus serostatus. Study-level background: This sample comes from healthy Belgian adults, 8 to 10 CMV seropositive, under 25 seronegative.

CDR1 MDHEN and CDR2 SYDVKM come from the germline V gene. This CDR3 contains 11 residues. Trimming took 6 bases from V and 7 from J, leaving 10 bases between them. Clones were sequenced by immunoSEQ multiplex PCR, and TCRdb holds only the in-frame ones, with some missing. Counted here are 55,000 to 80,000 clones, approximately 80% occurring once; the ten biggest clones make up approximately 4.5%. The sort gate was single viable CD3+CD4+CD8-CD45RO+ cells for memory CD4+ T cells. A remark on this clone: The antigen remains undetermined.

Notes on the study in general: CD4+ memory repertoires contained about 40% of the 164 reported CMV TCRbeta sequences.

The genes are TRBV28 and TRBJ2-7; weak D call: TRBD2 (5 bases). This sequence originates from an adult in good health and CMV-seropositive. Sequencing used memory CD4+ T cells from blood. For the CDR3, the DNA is TGTGCCAGCAGGGAGAGGGAGGAGCAGTACTTC. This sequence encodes CASREREEQYF.